Shown below are 5 T cell receptor beta chains from a single sample sequenced in a study of T cell repertoires in cytomegalovirus infection. These receptors' targets are unknown. TCRdb analysed the reads with MiXCR anew, one entry per CDR3 protein. The sample includes around 71,000 distinct CDR3 sequences, 20% to 25% seen only once; the top ten take roughly 62%. The sequencing used CD8+ T cells from cultured PBMCs, collected from culture after CMV antigen stimulation. Receptors were obtained from a human donor in good health (CMV status not recorded). Some clones in this sample may be carry-over from other donors' samples.

The chain combines TRBV7-3 with TRBJ2-5; D possibly corresponds to TRBD2 (5 bases). The length of the CDR3 is 15 residues. Germline CDR1 is SGHTA and CDR2 is FQGTGA. With 2 bases removed from V and 2 bases from J, the gap between germline ends came to 12 bases. CDR3 nucleotide sequence: TGTGCCAGCAGCTTAGGGAGCGGTGCTCAAGAGACCCAGTACTTC. It yields the protein CASSLGSGAQETQYF. Filled out from reference TRBV7-3 and TRBJ2-5, the complete variable domain reads GAGVSQTPSNKVTEKGKYVELRCDPISGHTALYWYRQSLGQGPEFLIYFQGTGAADDSGLPNDRFFAVRPEGSVSTLKIQRTERGDSAVYLCASSLGSGAQETQYFGPGTRLLVL.

This clonotype was counted ten times or more. The genes are TRBV7-2 and TRBJ1-5; D perhaps matches TRBD1 (6 bases). V was clipped by 5 bases and J by 2 bases, with 7 bases between them. The CDR3 contains 13 residues. The V gene's germline CDR1 is SGHTA and CDR2 FQGNSA. The CDR3 is CASSRQGNQPQHF. The CDR3 DNA follows: TGTGCCAGCAGCCGACAGGGCAATCAGCCCCAGCATTTT.

In this sample, this clonotype turned up a few times. V usage is TRBV6-5 and J usage is TRBJ2-1; TRBD2 aligns across 9 bases. The CDR3 has 13 residues. Germline V gives CDR1 MNHEY, CDR2 SVGAGI. V lost 7 bases to trimming and J lost 6 bases; unmatched junction nucleotides: 4. The CDR3 DNA sequence: TGTGCCAGCATGGATAGCGGGGGCAATGAGCAGTTCTTC. Its protein product is CASMDSGGNEQFF.

This clonotype was found a few times. The V gene is TRBV7-9, the J gene TRBJ2-7; D is possibly TRBD1 or TRBD2 (5 bases each). Trimming cost V 5 bases and J 0 bases, with 20 bases left between them. CDR1 is SEHNR, CDR2 FQNEAQ, per germline (reference sequence). The CDR3 consists of 17 residues. CDR3 sequence reads: CASSPNSGTAHSYEQYF. The CDR3, as DNA: TGTGCCAGCAGCCCCAATTCCGGGACGGCCCACTCCTACGAGCAGTACTTC.

V usage is TRBV6-6 and J usage is TRBJ2-7; D not resolved. The CDR3 is 14 residues long. CDR1 and CDR2 (germline): MNHNY, SVGAGI (reference sequence). V lost 5 bases, J lost 2 bases, and 13 bases lay in between. This CDR3 is CASSISGRTYEQYF. The CDR3 coding sequence is TGTGCCAGCAGTATATCGGGCAGGACCTACGAGCAGTACTTC.